This T cell receptor (beta chain) originates from a study of shared clonotypes between healthy human individuals. Findings of the study overall: Few donors restricted represented genetic and exposure-history diversity.

In its sample, this clone was seen once. The antigen remains unidentified. TCRdb's table, derived via immunoSEQ multiplex PCR, lists solely in-frame clones and lacks some. In the table there are about 2,100,000 clones, under 95% of which are singletons. CD45RO-negative, CCR7-selected cells formed the naive CD8 fraction, which excluded terminally differentiated effector memory CD45RA+ cells. The clonotype was recovered from a man aged 18 to 29 in good health. Some clones in this sample may be carry-over from other donors' samples. The specimen was naive CD8+ T cells from PBMCs.

The CDR3 protein is CASSPITGQLSYEQYF. The CDR3 nucleotides read TGTGCCAGCTCACCAATTACCGGACAGCTCTCCTACGAGCAGTACTTC. The chain recombines TRBV18 with TRBJ2-7, with a possible D match to TRBD1 (6 bases). Looked up from germline, CDR1 is KGHSH and CDR2 is LQKENI. The ends were cut back, 2 bases at V and 0 bases at J, with 14 bases in the middle. This CDR3 contains 16 residues. The full variable domain, with the rest looked up from reference TRBV18 and TRBJ2-7, is NAGVMQNPRHLVRRRGQEARLRCSPMKGHSHVYWYRQLPEEGLKFMVYLQKENIIDESGMPKERFSAEFPKEGPSILRIQQVVRGDSAAYFCASSPITGQLSYEQYFGPGTRLTVT.